These 32 T cell receptor beta chains share one sample of origin, sequenced in a study of shared clonotypes between healthy human individuals. Method: immunoSEQ multiplex PCR; TCRdb's copy keeps in-frame clones and lacks some. The sample has 600,000 to 750,000 clones; 72% are singletons. The sample taken for sequencing was memory CD4+ T cells sorted from blood. Subset defined: CD45RA-negative fraction. All receptors come from a woman in her 30s in good health.

The chain uses TRBV27 and TRBJ2-7, with D uncertain. CDR3 length: 15 residues. Germline V CDR1 and CDR2: MNHEY, SMNVEV (reference sequence). Trimming took off 8 bases at V and 7 bases at J, with 24 bases between the two ends. The CDR3 DNA follows: TGTGCCAGCCATCCTGCGTGGGCTAACCATTGGGAGCAGTACTTC. Residues: CASHPAWANHWEQYF.

The rearrangement links TRBV6-1 to TRBJ2-2; tentative D call: TRBD1 (5 bases). Trimming pared 3 bases from V and 7 bases from J, leaving 15 bases between. Germline assignment: CDR1 MNHNS and CDR2 SASEGT. This CDR3 contains 15 residues. The CDR3 spells CASSDKTRVGGELFF. For the CDR3, the DNA is TGTGCCAGCAGTGATAAAACCAGGGTTGGCGGGGAGCTGTTTTTT.

This clone has just one count. The V and J genes are TRBV6-5 and TRBJ2-2; D is unresolved. From germline, CDR1 is MNHEY and CDR2 SVGAGI. V lost 2 bases, J lost 4 bases, and 8 bases lay in between. CDR3 length equals 14 residues. CDR3 bases: TGTGCCAGCAGTTACGATTCGGGCACCGGGGAGCTGTTTTTT. This sequence encodes CASSYDSGTGELFF.

As to this clone: Other DNA sequences in the sample encode the same CDR3. The chain links TRBV18 to TRBJ2-5; D gene ambiguous. The CDR3 contains 13 residues. Per germline, CDR1 KGHSH and CDR2 LQKENI. V was shortened by 3 bases and J by 1 base, with 6 bases between the two germline ends. The CDR3: CASSPGFQETQYF. CDR3 coding DNA: TGTGCCAGCTCACCGGGATTCCAAGAGACCCAGTACTTC.

This chain's CDR3 is CASVTTGTKDQTQYF. The CDR3 DNA is TGTGCCAGTGTGACAACCGGGACAAAAGATCAGACCCAGTACTTC. The V gene is TRBV28, the J gene TRBJ2-5; D possibly corresponds to TRBD1 (6 bases). Germline V gene lookup returns CDR1 MDHEN and CDR2 SYDVKM. The V and J ends lost 9 bases and 6 bases respectively, with 23 bases between them. CDR3 size: 15 residues.

The chain has TRBV5-5 and TRBJ2-7; the D is unclear. Trimming stripped 4 bases from V and 1 base from J, with 15 bases between. Looked up from germline, CDR1 is SGHKS and CDR2 is YYEKEE (reference sequence). The CDR3 is 15 amino acids. CDR3: CASSTGDQPSYEQYF. In nucleotides, the CDR3 is TGTGCCAGCAGCACCGGCGACCAACCTTCCTACGAGCAGTACTTC. Supplemented by reference TRBV5-5 and TRBJ2-7, the full variable domain reads DAGVTQSPTHLIKTRGQQVTLRCSPISGHKSVSWYQQVLGQGPQFIFQYYEKEERGRGNFPDRFSARQFPNYSSELNVNALLLGDSALYLCASSTGDQPSYEQYFGPGTRLTVT.

This chain uses TRBV19 with TRBJ1-5; 12 nucleotides line up with TRBD1. The germline CDR1 and CDR2 sequences are LNHDA and SQIVND (reference sequence). V was clipped by 1 base and J by 6 bases; unmatched bases: 4. The CDR3 length is 16 residues. The CDR3 nucleotides are TGTGCCAGTAGTATAGCCGGGACAGGGGGCGGTCAGCCCCAGCATTTT. This encodes CASSIAGTGGGQPQHF.

The V gene is TRBV6-5, the J gene TRBJ1-6, with D possibly matching TRBD1 (5 bases). The CDR3 length is 15 residues. CDR1 is MNHEY and CDR2 is SVGAGI in the germline V gene. V dropped 6 bases and J dropped 8 bases, with 17 bases sitting between them. The CDR3 region has the DNA TGTGCCAGCAGCACTACCGGGGGGACCTATTCACCCCTCCACTTT. Protein sequence: CASSTTGGTYSPLHF.

This sequence joins TRBV19 and TRBJ1-2; tentatively, D is TRBD1 (5 bases). The CDR3 runs to 13 residues. From germline, CDR1 is LNHDA and CDR2 SQIVND (reference sequence). Trimming removed 7 bases at V and 4 bases at J, with 13 bases between. CDR3 amino acids: CASTAGMGYGYTF. As DNA, the CDR3 is TGTGCCAGTACCGCAGGGATGGGCTATGGCTACACCTTC. Full variable domain (missing parts from reference TRBV19 and TRBJ1-2): DGGITQSPKYLFRKEGQNVTLSCEQNLNHDAMYWYRQDPGQGLRLIYYSQIVNDFQKGDIAEGYSVSREKKESFPLTVTSAQKNPTAFYLCASTAGMGYGYTFGSGTRLTVV.

This sequence joins TRBV2 and TRBJ2-1; D is unresolved. With 4 bases removed from V and 2 bases from J, the gap between germline ends came to 15 bases. The germline V gene encodes CDR1 SNHLY and CDR2 FYNNEI. The CDR3 covers 16 residues. In DNA, the CDR3 is TGTGCCAGCAGTGCCCAGCTCCCAAGCACCTACAATGAGCAGTTCTTC. Translated, it gives CASSAQLPSTYNEQFF.

The sample holds one count of this clone. J is TRBJ2-3 and V is TRBV7-2; no definite D call. CDR3 length equals 16 residues. Germline V gene data show CDR1 as SGHTA and CDR2 as FQGNSA. Between the trimmed V and J ends, which lost 1 base and 6 bases, there was a span of 17 bases. The CDR3 DNA sequence: TGTGCCAGCAGCTTAGGCCGGACGGACGGGTGGGATACGCAGTATTTT. Translated: CASSLGRTDGWDTQYF.

This clone has a count of ten or more. The chain uses TRBV2 and TRBJ2-7; D ambiguous. CDR3 length: 13 residues. V lost 5 bases and J lost 2, with 10 bases in between. CDR1 SNHLY and CDR2 FYNNEI come from the germline V gene. CDR3 region: CASSPQGPYEQYF. The CDR3 coding sequence is TGTGCCAGCAGTCCTCAAGGACCCTACGAGCAGTACTTC.

CDR3 DNA: TGTGCCAGCAGCCCTCAGGCCGTGGAGCAGTTCTTC. It specifies CASSPQAVEQFF. V usage is TRBV7-9 and J usage is TRBJ2-1; D remains unclear. The CDR3 has 12 residues. V lost 5 bases to trimming and J lost 10 bases, with 12 bases between them. From germline, CDR1 is SEHNR and CDR2 FQNEAQ (reference sequence).

V and J are TRBV5-1 and TRBJ2-7; D is tentatively TRBD1 or TRBD2 (5 bases each). The germline CDR1 and CDR2 sequences are SGHRS and YFSETQ. V was shortened by 5 bases and J by 1 base, with 19 bases between the two germline ends. CDR3 length: 16 residues. CDR3 sequence (DNA): TGCGCCAGCAGGCCTGGGACGGAGGTTCGGTCCTACGAGCAGTACTTC. Amino acids: CASRPGTEVRSYEQYF.

The chain joins TRBV10-3 to TRBJ1-1; a possible D gene is TRBD1 (5 bases). The V gene lost 4 bases and the J gene lost 3 bases, with 9 bases spanning the gap. The germline V gene encodes CDR1 ENHRY and CDR2 SYGVKD. The CDR3 length is 13 residues. CDR3 sequence (DNA): TGTGCCATCAGTGTCCAGGGAGACACTGAAGCTTTCTTT. It specifies CAISVQGDTEAFF.

CDR3 sequence (DNA): TGTGCCAGTAGTTCTAGGCCTCGTGGGGCAGTTCAGCCCCAGCATTTT. Translation: CASSSRPRGAVQPQHF. The V gene is TRBV19, the J gene TRBJ1-5; a possible D gene is TRBD1 (5 bases). This CDR3 spans 16 amino acids. The germline gives CDR1 LNHDA, CDR2 SQIVND (reference sequence). V was pared by 5 bases and J by 6 bases, with 20 bases between.

CDR3 region: CASSRRGETQYF. CDR3 sequence (DNA): TGTGCCAGCAGCCGACGGGGGGAGACCCAGTACTTC. The rearrangement links TRBV7-8 to TRBJ2-5; tentatively, D is TRBD2 (6 bases). With 5 bases removed from V and 5 bases from J, the gap between germline ends came to 9 bases. The CDR3 consists of 12 residues. Germline-derived CDR1 and CDR2 are SGHVS and FQNEAQ.

In regard to this clone: It may be a read error: a sequence one base away is much more abundant. The V call is TRBV11-3, the J call TRBJ2-7; 7 bases are shared with TRBD2. Germline CDR1 is SGHNT and CDR2 is YENEEA. V trimming: 5 bases; J trimming: 0 bases; junction bases outside the gene matches: 4. The CDR3 is 14 amino acids. CDR3 loop: CASSAQRDSYEQYF. CDR3 nucleotides: TGTGCCAGCAGCGCCCAGCGGGACTCCTACGAGCAGTACTTC.

The chain joins TRBV27 to TRBJ1-2, with TRBD1 identical over 7 bases. The CDR3 totals 12 residues. The trim removed 6 bases at V and 4 bases at J, leaving 2 bases unmatched. The germline gives CDR1 MNHEY, CDR2 SMNVEV (reference sequence). This CDR3 is CASRSGGYGYTF. The DNA for the CDR3 is TGTGCCAGCAGGTCAGGGGGCTATGGCTACACCTTC.

V gene TRBV28 combines with J gene TRBJ2-6; TRBD1 agrees at 7 bases. CDR1 MDHEN and CDR2 SYDVKM come from the germline V gene. This CDR3 is 20 amino acids long. Trimming cost V 6 bases and J 4 bases; bases outside gene matches: 21. CDR3 protein: CASRTPRTGGAAPGANVLTF. The CDR3 region has the DNA TGTGCCAGCAGGACCCCCCGGACAGGAGGAGCCGCCCCAGGGGCCAACGTCCTGACTTTC.

This chain connects TRBV2 to TRBJ2-1, with TRBD2 matching over 8 bases. With 6 bases clipped from V and 6 bases from J, the junction kept 7 bases outside the gene matches. Looked up from germline, CDR1 is SNHLY and CDR2 is FYNNEI. CDR3 length: 14 residues. The DNA of the CDR3 is TGTGCCAGCAGAACCGGGACTAGGGGCAATGAGCAGTTCTTC. This translates into CASRTGTRGNEQFF.

This clone was picked up many times. This sequence joins TRBV7-8 and TRBJ1-2; 11 nucleotides line up with TRBD1. The CDR3 loop spans 16 amino acids. Germline V gene sequence: CDR1 SGHVS, CDR2 FQNEAQ. The ends lost 2 bases at V and 6 bases at J; junction bases unmatched: 8. The CDR3 nucleotides read TGTGCCAGCAGCTTATCGGACCGGGGACAGGGGGATGGCTACACCTTC. It specifies CASSLSDRGQGDGYTF.

The rearrangement links TRBV25-1 to TRBJ2-3; perhaps TRBD2 as D (5 bases). V was pared by 1 base and J by 1 base, with 12 bases between. The length of the CDR3 is 16 residues. Germline assignment: CDR1 MGHDK and CDR2 SYGVNS. DNA of the CDR3: TGTGCCAGCAGTGAATCAACGGGGAATGGCACAGATACGCAGTATTTT. This encodes CASSESTGNGTDTQYF.

The chain uses TRBV5-1 and TRBJ2-7; TRBD2 matches at 9 bases. The V gene end was trimmed by 4 bases and the J gene end by 5 bases; junction bases not matched to a gene: 10. The CDR3 totals 15 residues. Looked up from germline, CDR1 is SGHRS and CDR2 is YFSETQ. The CDR3 nucleotides read TGCGCCAGCAGCACCCCACTAGCGGGTAGGAACGAGCAGTACTTC. It encodes CASSTPLAGRNEQYF.

This clone was detected many times. The chain recombines TRBV10-2 with TRBJ1-5; TRBD1 agrees at 7 bases. Trimming took 6 bases from V and 7 from J; bases not matched to a gene: 9. Germline V gives CDR1 WSHSY, CDR2 SAAADI. The CDR3 is 14 residues long. The CDR3 DNA reads as TGCGCCAGCAGACCCGGACAGGTCACGCAGCCCCAGCATTTT. It translates to CASRPGQVTQPQHF.

J is TRBJ2-2 and V is TRBV29-1, with a weak D call TRBD1 (6 bases). The CDR3 is made up of 14 amino acids. V was cut by 5 bases and J by 5 bases, with 15 bases left in between. Germline CDR1 is SQVTM and CDR2 is ANQGSEA. The CDR3 bases are TGCAGCGTTAAGGAAGGGACATTTACCGGGGAGCTGTTTTTT. Residues: CSVKEGTFTGELFF.

V usage is TRBV19 and J usage is TRBJ1-5; TRBD1 agrees at 8 bases. Trimming took 10 bases from V and 5 from J; bases not matched to a gene: 10. From germline, CDR1 is LNHDA and CDR2 SQIVND (reference sequence). This CDR3 contains 14 residues. This CDR3 reads CATKGGQGDQPQHF. The DNA for the CDR3 is TGTGCCACCAAGGGAGGACAGGGAGATCAGCCCCAGCATTTT. The variable domain in full, with the rest retrieved from reference TRBV19 and TRBJ1-5, is DGGITQSPKYLFRKEGQNVTLSCEQNLNHDAMYWYRQDPGQGLRLIYYSQIVNDFQKGDIAEGYSVSREKKESFPLTVTSAQKNPTAFYLCATKGGQGDQPQHFGDGTRLSIL.

The chain uses TRBV5-1 and TRBJ2-7; 11 nucleotides match TRBD2. In germline, CDR1 is SGHRS, CDR2 YFSETQ. There are 16 residues in the CDR3. V was clipped by 0 bases and J by 1 base; unmatched bases: 3. CDR3 nucleotide sequence: TGCGCCAGCAGCTTGGCAGGGACTAGCGGTTCCTACGAGCAGTACTTC. Translated, it gives CASSLAGTSGSYEQYF. Complete variable domain (other parts from reference TRBV5-1 and TRBJ2-7): KAGVTQTPRYLIKTRGQQVTLSCSPISGHRSVSWYQQTPGQGLQFLFEYFSETQRNKGNFPGRFSGRQFSNSRSEMNVSTLELGDSALYLCASSLAGTSGSYEQYFGPGTRLTVT.

This clone was seen at least ten times. V and J are TRBV6-5 and TRBJ2-1; possible D gene TRBD1, 5 bases. Germline V CDR1 and CDR2: MNHEY, SVGAGI. Trimming removed 5 bases from V and 0 bases from J, with 11 bases in between. This CDR3 spans 15 amino acids. Here the CDR3 DNA reads TGTGCCAGCAGTCAGGGCAGTAGCTCCTACAATGAGCAGTTCTTC. It yields the protein CASSQGSSSYNEQFF.

The table lists this clone with a few counts. The chain recombines TRBV5-6 with TRBJ1-2, with 9 positions matching TRBD1. The CDR3 runs 15 residues. J was trimmed by 6 bases and V by 6 bases; bases with no gene match: 12. Germline V gives CDR1 SGHDT, CDR2 YYEEEE. This CDR3 is CASNLQGASLDGYTF. CDR3 DNA: TGTGCCAGCAATTTACAGGGGGCGTCTCTCGATGGCTACACCTTC.

The CDR3 coding sequence is TGCGCCAGCAGCTTGGGGCAGGGATGGACCGGGGAGCTGTTTTTT. It yields the protein CASSLGQGWTGELFF. The chain is built from TRBV5-1 and TRBJ2-2; maybe TRBD1 (5 bases). With 0 bases removed from V and 5 bases from J, the gap between germline ends came to 11 bases. Per germline, CDR1 SGHRS and CDR2 YFSETQ. The CDR3 is made up of 15 amino acids.

This chain connects TRBV7-2 to TRBJ2-3, with a tentative D call TRBD2 (5 bases). The CDR3 extends over 17 amino acids. Germline CDR1 SGHTA, CDR2 FQGNSA. V lost 3 bases and J 4 bases, leaving 20 bases between the germline ends. CDR3 loop: CASSFLTGFLTADTQYF. Written as DNA, the CDR3 is TGTGCCAGCAGCTTTTTAACGGGGTTCCTCACGGCAGATACGCAGTATTTT.